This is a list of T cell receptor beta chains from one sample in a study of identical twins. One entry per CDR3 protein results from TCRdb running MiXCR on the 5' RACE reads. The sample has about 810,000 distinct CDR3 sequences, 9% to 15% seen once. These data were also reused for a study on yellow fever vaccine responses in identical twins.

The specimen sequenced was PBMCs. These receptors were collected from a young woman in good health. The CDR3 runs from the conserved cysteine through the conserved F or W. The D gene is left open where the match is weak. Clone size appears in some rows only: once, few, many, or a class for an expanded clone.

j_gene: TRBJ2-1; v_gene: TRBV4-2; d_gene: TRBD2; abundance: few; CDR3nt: TGTGCCAGCAGCCAACGTAGGCGGGGGGCTTACAATGAGCAGTTCTTC; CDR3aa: CASSQRRRGAYNEQFF
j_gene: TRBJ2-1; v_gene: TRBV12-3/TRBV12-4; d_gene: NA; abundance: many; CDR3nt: TGTGCCAGCAGTGGGCGGATAGGACAGTACAATGAGCAGTTCTTC; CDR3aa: CASSGRIGQYNEQFF
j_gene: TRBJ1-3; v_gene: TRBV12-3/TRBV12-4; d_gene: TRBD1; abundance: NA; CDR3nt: TGTGCCAGCAGTTCCGGGACAGGGTTCTTAGGAGGCAAATATTTT; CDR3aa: CASSSGTGFLGGKYF
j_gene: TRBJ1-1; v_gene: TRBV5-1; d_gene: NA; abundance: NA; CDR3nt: TGCGCCAGCAGCTTGGCGGCTGGGTATAACACTGAAGCTTTCTTT; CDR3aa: CASSLAAGYNTEAFF
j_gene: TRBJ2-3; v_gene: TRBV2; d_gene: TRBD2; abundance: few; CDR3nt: TGTGCCAGCGCGTTTAGCGGGGGGCCCACAGATACGCAGTATTTT; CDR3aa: CASAFSGGPTDTQYF
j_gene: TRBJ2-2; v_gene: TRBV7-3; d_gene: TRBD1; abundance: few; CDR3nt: TGTGCCAGCAGCTTAAAAGTGACAGGGGCCACCACCCCGAGTACCGGGGAGCTGTTTTTT; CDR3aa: CASSLKVTGATTPSTGELFF
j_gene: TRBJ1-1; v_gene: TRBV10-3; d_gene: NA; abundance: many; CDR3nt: TGTGCCACCGCCACAGGGAACACTGAAGCTTTCTTT; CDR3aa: CATATGNTEAFF
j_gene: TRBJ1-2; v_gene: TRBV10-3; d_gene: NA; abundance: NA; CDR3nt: TGTGCCATCAGTGAGAACGTCTATGGCTACACCTTC; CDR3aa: CAISENVYGYTF
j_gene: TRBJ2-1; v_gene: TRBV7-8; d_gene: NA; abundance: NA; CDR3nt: TGTGCCAGCAGCCCCTCCGGGCATGAGCAGTTCTTC; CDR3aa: CASSPSGHEQFF
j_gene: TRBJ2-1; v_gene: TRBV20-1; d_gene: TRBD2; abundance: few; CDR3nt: TGCAGTGCCAATAGCGGGGGCGGGGGTAATGAGCAGTTCTTC; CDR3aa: CSANSGGGGNEQFF
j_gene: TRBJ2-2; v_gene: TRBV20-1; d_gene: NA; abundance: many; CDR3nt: TGCAGTGCTAGAGGGAGCCCGGGGTCCACCGCCGGGGAGCTGTTTTTT; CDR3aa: CSARGSPGSTAGELFF
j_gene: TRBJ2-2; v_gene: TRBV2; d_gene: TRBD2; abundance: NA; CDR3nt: TGTGCCAGCAGTGAAGCGCTCGGACTAGCGGGACGGGGTACGGTCGGGGAGCTGTTTTTT; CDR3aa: CASSEALGLAGRGTVGELFF
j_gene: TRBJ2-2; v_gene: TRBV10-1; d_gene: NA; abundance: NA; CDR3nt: TGCGCCAGCGCAAGGAGCGTTGTCAACACCGGGGAGCTGTTTTTT; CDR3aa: CASARSVVNTGELFF
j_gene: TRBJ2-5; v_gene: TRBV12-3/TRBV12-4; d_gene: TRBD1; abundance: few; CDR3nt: TGTGCCAGCAGTTCCAGGACAGGGGACGGGACCCAGTACTTC; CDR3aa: CASSSRTGDGTQYF
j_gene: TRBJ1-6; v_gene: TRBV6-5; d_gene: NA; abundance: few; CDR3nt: TGTGCCAGCAGTTACAAGGGGAGTAGGTCACCCCTCCACTTT; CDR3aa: CASSYKGSRSPLHF
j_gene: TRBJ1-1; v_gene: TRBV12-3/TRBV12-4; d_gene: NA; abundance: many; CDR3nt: TGTGCCAGCACTGCGGGATTTGAAGCTTTCTTT; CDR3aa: CASTAGFEAFF
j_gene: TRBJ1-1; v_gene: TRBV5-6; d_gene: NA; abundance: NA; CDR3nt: TGTGCCAGCAGCTACCCGATGAACACTGAAGCTTTCTTT; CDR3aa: CASSYPMNTEAFF
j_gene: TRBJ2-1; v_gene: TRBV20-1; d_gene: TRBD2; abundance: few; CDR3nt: TGCAGTGCTATTCAGCGGGGGGGCGATGAGCAGTTCTTC; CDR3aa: CSAIQRGGDEQFF
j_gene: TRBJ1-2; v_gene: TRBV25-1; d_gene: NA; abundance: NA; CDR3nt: TGTGCCAGGTCAAACTCGAAGGCTAACTATGGCTACACCTTC; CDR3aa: CARSNSKANYGYTF
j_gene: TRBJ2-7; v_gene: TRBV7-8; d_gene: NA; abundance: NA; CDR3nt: TGTGCCAGCAGCTTAATCCCTTACGAGCAGTACTTC; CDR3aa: CASSLIPYEQYF
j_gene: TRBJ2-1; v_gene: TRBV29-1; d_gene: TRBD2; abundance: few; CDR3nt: TGCAGCGTCGGGACTAGCGGGAGGGCCTTTGAGCAGTTCTTC; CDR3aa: CSVGTSGRAFEQFF
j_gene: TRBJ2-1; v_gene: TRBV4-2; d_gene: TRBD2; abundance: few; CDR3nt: TGTGCCAGCAGCCGGTTTACTGGACTAGCGGGAGGAAATGAGCAGTTCTTC; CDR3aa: CASSRFTGLAGGNEQFF
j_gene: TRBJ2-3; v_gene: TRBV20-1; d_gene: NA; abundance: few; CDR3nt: TGCAGTGCTAGAGGGACAGCCTCTAGCACAGATACGCAGTATTTT; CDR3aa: CSARGTASSTDTQYF
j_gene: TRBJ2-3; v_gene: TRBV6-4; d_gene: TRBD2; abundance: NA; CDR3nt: TGTGCCAGCAGTGAAGCGGGGGACACAGATACGCAGTATTTT; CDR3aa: CASSEAGDTDTQYF
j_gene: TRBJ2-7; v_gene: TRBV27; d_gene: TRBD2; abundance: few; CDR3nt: TGTGCCAGCAGAATAGCGGGAGGGCCTGCCTACGAGCAGTACTTC; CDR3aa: CASRIAGGPAYEQYF
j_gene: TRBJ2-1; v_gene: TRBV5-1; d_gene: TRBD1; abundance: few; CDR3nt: TGCGCCAGCAGCATGGGGGTGGACAGGTACAATGAGCAGTTCTTC; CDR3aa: CASSMGVDRYNEQFF
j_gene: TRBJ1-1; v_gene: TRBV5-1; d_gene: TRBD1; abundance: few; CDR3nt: TGCGCCAGCCAAGGGGGCCCTGAAGCTTTCTTT; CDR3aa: CASQGGPEAFF
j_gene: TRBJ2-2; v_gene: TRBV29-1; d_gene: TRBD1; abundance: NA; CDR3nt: TGCAGCGTTGTTTTAGGGGGCCCCGGGGAGCTGTTTTTT; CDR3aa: CSVVLGGPGELFF
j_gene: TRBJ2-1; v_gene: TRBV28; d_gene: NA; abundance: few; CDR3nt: TGTGCCAGCCAAGACTCTTCGATTTTCGAGCAGTTCTTC; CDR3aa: CASQDSSIFEQFF
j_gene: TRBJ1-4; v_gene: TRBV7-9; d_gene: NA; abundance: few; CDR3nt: TGTGCCAGCAGCTCCGATGACTCTTATGGGGAAGAAAAACTGTTTTTT; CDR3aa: CASSSDDSYGEEKLFF
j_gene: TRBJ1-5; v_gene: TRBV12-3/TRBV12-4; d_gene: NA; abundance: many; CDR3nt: TGTGCCAGCGGTGCGGGGGGGGGTCATCAGCCCCAGCATTTT; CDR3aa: CASGAGGGHQPQHF
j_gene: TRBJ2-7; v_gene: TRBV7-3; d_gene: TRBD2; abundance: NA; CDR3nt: TGTGCCAGCAGCGTCTCCGGGACGGGAGGGTACGAGCAGTACTTC; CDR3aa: CASSVSGTGGYEQYF